What follows are 5 T cell receptor beta chains derived from one specimen sequenced in a study of T cells in localized non-small cell lung cancer. TCRdb's copy holds only in-frame clones and misses some; the assay was immunoSEQ multiplex PCR. The data contain about 1,500 clones, about 25% of them singletons. This sample comprised lung tumor tissue, obtained before any cancer treatment. The receptors here all came from a woman aged 40-69 years with stage I lung adenocarcinoma.

V is TRBV14 and J is TRBJ2-1; 9 bases line up with TRBD2. V shed 5 bases, J shed 6 bases, and the junction held 8 bases outside the gene matches. This CDR3 is built from 15 residues. The V gene's germline CDR1 is SGHDN and CDR2 FVKESK. Here the CDR3 DNA reads TGTGCCAGCAGCTGGGCGGGGGGGCGCGTCAATGAGCAGTTCTTC. Its translation is CASSWAGGRVNEQFF.

This clone is medium-sized. This chain links TRBV6-8 with TRBJ1-5, with D possibly matching TRBD1 (6 bases). The CDR3 consists of 18 residues. Germline V CDR1 and CDR2: MNHGY, SAAAGT. The V and J ends lost 6 bases and 0 bases respectively, with 21 bases between them. This CDR3 is CASRQGGGSGYSNQPQHF. Here the CDR3 DNA reads TGTGCCAGCAGACAGGGAGGGGGTTCTGGGTATAGCAATCAGCCCCAGCATTTT.

This clone ranks as large. The V call is TRBV19, the J call TRBJ2-1; the match to TRBD2 covers 10 bases. From germline, CDR1 is LNHDA and CDR2 SQIVND (reference sequence). J gave up 3 bases and V 7 bases, and 6 bases lay outside the gene matches. The CDR3 length is 15 residues. The CDR3, as DNA: TGTGCCAGTACCGTAACTAGCGGGGACTACAATGAGCAGTTCTTC. Translating it yields CASTVTSGDYNEQFF.

The rearrangement links TRBV19 to TRBJ1-2; possibly TRBD1 for D (6 bases). The CDR3 has 14 amino acids. In germline, CDR1 is LNHDA, CDR2 SQIVND (reference sequence). V was trimmed by 4 bases and J by 4 bases, leaving 13 bases between them. CDR3 in DNA: TGTGCCAGTAGTAACAGGGAAATCGGCTATGGCTACACCTTC. This gives the protein CASSNREIGYGYTF.

This clone has a handful of counts. This chain uses TRBV11-3 with TRBJ2-7; 8 positions match TRBD1. The germline V gene encodes CDR1 SGHNT and CDR2 YENEEA. The CDR3 length is 15 residues. V was clipped by 3 bases and J by 3 bases; unmatched bases: 7. The CDR3 sequence is CASSLGTGLRYEQYF. DNA for the CDR3: TGTGCCAGCAGCTTGGGGACAGGCCTACGCTACGAGCAGTACTTC.